This TCR beta chain was captured in a study of control samples from healthy donors and cancer patients. Data came from immunoSEQ multiplex PCR; TCRdb stores just in-frame clones and leaves some out. Of more than 100,000 clones listed, roughly 90% are singletons. From germline, CDR1 is SGHDN and CDR2 FVKESK. V was cut by 0 bases and J by 5 bases, with 14 bases left in between. This CDR3 has 16 amino acids. Sample: PBMCs. V usage is TRBV14 and J usage is TRBJ1-5; TRBD1 might be the D (5 bases). This receptor was obtained from a man between 45 and 60 years old with head and neck cancer. For the CDR3, the DNA is TGTGCCAGCAGCCAAGATGTCACAGGTCGGCATCAGCCCCAGCATTTT. Amino acid sequence: CASSQDVTGRHQPQHF.